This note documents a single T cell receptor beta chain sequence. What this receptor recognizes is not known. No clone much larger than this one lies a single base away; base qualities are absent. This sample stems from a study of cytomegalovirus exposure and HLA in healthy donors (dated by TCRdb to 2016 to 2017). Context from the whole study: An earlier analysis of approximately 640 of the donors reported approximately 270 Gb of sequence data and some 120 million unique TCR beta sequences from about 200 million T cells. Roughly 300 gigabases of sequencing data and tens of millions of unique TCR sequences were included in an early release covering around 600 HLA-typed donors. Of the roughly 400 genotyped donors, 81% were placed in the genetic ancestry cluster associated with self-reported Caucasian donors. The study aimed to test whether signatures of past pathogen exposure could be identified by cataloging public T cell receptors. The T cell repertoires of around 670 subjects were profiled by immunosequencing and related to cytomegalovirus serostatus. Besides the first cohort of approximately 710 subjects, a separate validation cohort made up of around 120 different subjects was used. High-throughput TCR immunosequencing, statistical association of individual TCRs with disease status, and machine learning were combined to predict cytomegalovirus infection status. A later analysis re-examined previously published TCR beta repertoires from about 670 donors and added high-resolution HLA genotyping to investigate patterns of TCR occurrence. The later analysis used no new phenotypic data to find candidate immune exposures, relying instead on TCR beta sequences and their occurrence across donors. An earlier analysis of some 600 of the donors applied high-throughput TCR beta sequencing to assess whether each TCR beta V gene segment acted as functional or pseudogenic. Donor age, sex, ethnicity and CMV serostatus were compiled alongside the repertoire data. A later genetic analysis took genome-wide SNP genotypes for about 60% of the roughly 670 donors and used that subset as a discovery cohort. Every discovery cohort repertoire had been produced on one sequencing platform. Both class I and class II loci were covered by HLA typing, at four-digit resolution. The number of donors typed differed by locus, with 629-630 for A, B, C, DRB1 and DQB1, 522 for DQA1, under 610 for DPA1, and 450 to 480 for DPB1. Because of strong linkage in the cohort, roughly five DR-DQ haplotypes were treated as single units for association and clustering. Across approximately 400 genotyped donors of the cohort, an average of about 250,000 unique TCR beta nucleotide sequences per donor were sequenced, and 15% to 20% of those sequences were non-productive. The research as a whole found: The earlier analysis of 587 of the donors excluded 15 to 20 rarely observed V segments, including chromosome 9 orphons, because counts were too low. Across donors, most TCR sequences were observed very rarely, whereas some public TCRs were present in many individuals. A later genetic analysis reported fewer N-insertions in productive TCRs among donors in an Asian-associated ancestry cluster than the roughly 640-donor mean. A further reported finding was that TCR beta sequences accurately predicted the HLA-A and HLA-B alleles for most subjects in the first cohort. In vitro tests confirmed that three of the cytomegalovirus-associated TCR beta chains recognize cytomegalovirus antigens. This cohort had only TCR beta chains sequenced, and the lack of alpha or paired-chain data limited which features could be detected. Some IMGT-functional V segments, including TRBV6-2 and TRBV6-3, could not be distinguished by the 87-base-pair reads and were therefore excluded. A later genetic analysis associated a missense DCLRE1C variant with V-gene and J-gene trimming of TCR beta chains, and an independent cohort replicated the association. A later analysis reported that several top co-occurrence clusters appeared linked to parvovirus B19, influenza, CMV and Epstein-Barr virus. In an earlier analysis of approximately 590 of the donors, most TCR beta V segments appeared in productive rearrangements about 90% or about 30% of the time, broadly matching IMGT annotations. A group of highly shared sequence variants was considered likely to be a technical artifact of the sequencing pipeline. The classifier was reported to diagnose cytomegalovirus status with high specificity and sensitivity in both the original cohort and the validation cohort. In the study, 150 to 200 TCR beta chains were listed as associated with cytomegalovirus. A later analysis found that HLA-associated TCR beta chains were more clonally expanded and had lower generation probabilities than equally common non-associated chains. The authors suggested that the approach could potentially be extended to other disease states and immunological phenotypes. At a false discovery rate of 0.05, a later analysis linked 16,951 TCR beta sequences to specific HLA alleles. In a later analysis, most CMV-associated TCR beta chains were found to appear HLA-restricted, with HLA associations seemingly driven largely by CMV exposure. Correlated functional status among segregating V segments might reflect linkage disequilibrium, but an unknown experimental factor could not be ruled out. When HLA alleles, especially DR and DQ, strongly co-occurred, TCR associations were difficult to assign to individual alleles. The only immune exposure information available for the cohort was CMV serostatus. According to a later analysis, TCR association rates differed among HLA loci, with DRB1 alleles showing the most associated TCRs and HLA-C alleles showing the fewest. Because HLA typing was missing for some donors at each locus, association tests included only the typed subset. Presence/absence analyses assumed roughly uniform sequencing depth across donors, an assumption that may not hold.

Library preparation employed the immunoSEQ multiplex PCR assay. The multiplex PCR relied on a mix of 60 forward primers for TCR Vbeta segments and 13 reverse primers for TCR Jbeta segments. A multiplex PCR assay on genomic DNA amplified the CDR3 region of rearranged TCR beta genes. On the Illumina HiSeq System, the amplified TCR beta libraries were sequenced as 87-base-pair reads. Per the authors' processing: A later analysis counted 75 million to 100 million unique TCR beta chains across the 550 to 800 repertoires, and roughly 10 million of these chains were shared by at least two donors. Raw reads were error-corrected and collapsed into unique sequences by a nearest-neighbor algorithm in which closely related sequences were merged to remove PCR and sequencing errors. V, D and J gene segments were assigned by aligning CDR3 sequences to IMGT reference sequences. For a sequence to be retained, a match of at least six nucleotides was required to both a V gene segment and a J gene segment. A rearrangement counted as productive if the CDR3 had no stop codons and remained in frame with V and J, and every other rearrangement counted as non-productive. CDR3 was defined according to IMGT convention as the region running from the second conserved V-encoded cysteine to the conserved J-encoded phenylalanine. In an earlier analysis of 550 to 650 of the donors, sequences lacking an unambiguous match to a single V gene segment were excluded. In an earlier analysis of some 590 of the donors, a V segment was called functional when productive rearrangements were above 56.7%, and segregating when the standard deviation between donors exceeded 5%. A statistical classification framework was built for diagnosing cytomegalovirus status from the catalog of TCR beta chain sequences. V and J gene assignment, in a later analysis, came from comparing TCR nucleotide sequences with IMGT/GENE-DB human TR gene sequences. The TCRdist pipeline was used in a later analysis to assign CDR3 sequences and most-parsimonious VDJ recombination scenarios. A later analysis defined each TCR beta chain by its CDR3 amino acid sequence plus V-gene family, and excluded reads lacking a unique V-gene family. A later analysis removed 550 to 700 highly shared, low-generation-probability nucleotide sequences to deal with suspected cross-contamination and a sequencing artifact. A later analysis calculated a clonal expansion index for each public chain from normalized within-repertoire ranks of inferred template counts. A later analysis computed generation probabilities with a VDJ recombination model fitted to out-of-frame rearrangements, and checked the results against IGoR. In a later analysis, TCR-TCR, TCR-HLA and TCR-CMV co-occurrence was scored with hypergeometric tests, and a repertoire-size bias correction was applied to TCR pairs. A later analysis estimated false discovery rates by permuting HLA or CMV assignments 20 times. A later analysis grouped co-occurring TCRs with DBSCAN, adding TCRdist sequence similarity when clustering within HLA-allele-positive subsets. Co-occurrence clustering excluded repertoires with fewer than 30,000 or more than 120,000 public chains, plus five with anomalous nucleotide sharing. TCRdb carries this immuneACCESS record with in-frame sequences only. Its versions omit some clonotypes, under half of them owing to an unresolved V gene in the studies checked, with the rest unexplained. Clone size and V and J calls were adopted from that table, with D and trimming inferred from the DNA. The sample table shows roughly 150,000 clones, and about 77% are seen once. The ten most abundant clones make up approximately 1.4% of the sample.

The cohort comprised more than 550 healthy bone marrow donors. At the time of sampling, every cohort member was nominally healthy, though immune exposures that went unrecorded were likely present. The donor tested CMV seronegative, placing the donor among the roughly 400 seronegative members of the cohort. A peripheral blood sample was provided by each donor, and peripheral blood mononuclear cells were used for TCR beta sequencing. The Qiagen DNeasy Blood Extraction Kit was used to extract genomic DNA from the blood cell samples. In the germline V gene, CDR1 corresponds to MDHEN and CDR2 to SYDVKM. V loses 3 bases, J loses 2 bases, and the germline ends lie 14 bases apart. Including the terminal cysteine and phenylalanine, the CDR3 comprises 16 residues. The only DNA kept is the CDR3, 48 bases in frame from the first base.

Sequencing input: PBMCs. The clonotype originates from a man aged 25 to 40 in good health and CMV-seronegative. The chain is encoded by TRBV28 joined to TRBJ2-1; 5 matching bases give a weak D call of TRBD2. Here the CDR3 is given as CASSFPKYGTYNEQFF. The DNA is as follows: TGTGCCAGCAGTTTCCCGAAATACGGGACCTACAATGAGCAGTTCTTC.